Following are 14 T cell receptor beta chains from one sample sequenced in a study of cytomegalovirus exposure and HLA in healthy donors (dated 2017 in TCRdb). Library construction relied on the immunoSEQ multiplex PCR assay. For the multiplex PCR, a mixture combining 60 forward primers for TCR Vbeta segments and 13 reverse primers for TCR Jbeta segments was used. TCRdb retrieved this table from immuneACCESS and kept in-frame rearrangements only. Not all clones are present; in checked studies, unresolved V genes account for under half, and no reason is known for the remainder. The sample table holds some 200,000 clones, of which roughly four fifths were seen once. About 0.094% of the sample lies in the top ten. Material: PBMCs. These receptors originate from a boy between 2 and 10 years old in good health and CMV-seronegative.

The gene calls are TRBV25-1 and TRBJ1-2; TRBD1 matches at 10 bases. J gave up 0 bases and V 4 bases, and 8 bases lay outside the gene matches. The CDR3 loop spans 17 amino acids. From germline, CDR1 is MGHDK and CDR2 SYGVNS. The CDR3 reads CASSGPPGQGSNYGYTF. The CDR3 coding sequence is TGTGCCAGCAGTGGGCCCCCGGGACAGGGGTCTAACTATGGCTACACCTTC.

The chain employs TRBV27 and TRBJ1-6; D possibly corresponds to TRBD1 (5 bases). The CDR3 consists of 15 residues. Germline V lookup: CDR1 MNHEY, CDR2 SMNVEV (reference sequence). Between the trimmed V and J ends, which lost 5 bases and 8 bases, there was a span of 16 bases. The CDR3 DNA sequence: TGTGCCAGCAGTATCCTCGCTGGGGCCTATTCACCCCTCCACTTT. The encoded protein is CASSILAGAYSPLHF.

The chain is built from TRBV9 and TRBJ2-3; D not certain. V lost 3 bases and J 2 bases, leaving 13 bases between the germline ends. CDR3 length: 15 residues. Germline values: CDR1 SGDLS, CDR2 YYNGEE. In DNA, the CDR3 is TGTGCCAGCAGCGAACGACTTTCCCCCACAGATACGCAGTATTTT. It specifies CASSERLSPTDTQYF.

This chain links TRBV5-1 with TRBJ2-2; 11 nucleotides align to TRBD1. With V trimmed by 0 bases and J by 6 bases, 4 bases remained unmatched. Germline assignment: CDR1 SGHRS and CDR2 YFSETQ. The CDR3 is made up of 16 amino acids. The CDR3 spells CASSLAGTGGPGELFF. In DNA, the CDR3 is TGCGCCAGCAGCTTGGCCGGGACAGGGGGGCCCGGGGAGCTGTTTTTT.

The chain combines TRBV6-5 with TRBJ1-2; TRBD1 matches 9 bases. CDR3 length equals 13 residues. V gave up 6 bases and J gave up 4 bases; unmatched junction bases: 3. Germline lookup yields CDR1 MNHEY and CDR2 SVGAGI. Here the CDR3 reads CASSRDRAYGYTF. DNA for the CDR3: TGTGCCAGCAGCAGGGACAGGGCCTATGGCTACACCTTC.

The genes are TRBV6-6 and TRBJ1-1; no firm D call. Trimming shortened V by 2 bases and J by 0 bases, and 7 bases separated the two germline ends. There are 14 residues in the CDR3. Germline V gene lookup returns CDR1 MNHNY and CDR2 SVGAGI (reference sequence). CDR3 DNA: TGTGCCAGCAGTTACCCGGGGATGAACACTGAAGCTTTCTTT. It translates to CASSYPGMNTEAFF.

This sequence joins TRBV7-2 and TRBJ1-2, with a possible D match to TRBD1 (6 bases). Germline CDR1 and CDR2: SGHTA and FQGNSA. CDR3 length: 14 residues. Trimming left V 4 bases short and J 6 bases short, with 15 bases between. Here the CDR3 DNA reads TGTGCCAGCAGCTCGAATTTCGCAGGGGATGGCTACACCTTC. Its protein is CASSSNFAGDGYTF.

The J gene is TRBJ2-3, the V gene TRBV9, with D perhaps matching TRBD2 (6 bases). With 4 bases removed from V and 0 bases from J, the gap between germline ends came to 15 bases. In germline, CDR1 is SGDLS, CDR2 YYNGEE. The CDR3 is 16 residues long. The CDR3 spells CASSPGTATSTDTQYF. Here the CDR3 DNA reads TGTGCCAGCAGCCCGGGGACTGCAACTAGCACAGATACGCAGTATTTT.

The CDR3 protein is CASSARRGDEQYF. CDR3 DNA: TGTGCCAGCAGTGCAAGGAGGGGTGACGAGCAGTACTTC. The chain links TRBV2 to TRBJ2-7; D might be TRBD2 (6 bases). V dropped 4 bases and J dropped 5 bases, with 12 bases sitting between them. This CDR3 comprises 13 residues. Per germline, CDR1 SNHLY and CDR2 FYNNEI.

CDR3 DNA: TGCGCCAGCAGCTTGGAAACAGGTCTACAAGAGACCCAGTACTTC. Protein: CASSLETGLQETQYF. V gene TRBV5-1 combines with J gene TRBJ2-5; a possible D gene is TRBD1 (5 bases). The CDR3 is 15 amino acids. CDR1 is SGHRS, CDR2 YFSETQ, per germline. The germline V and J ends were trimmed by 0 bases and 2 bases, with 11 bases remaining between them.

This clone was detected once. The rearrangement uses TRBV7-9 and TRBJ1-2; 7 positions agree with TRBD1. Losses at the gene ends were 2 bases for V and 4 bases for J; bases not matched to a gene: 7. This CDR3 comprises 15 residues. CDR1 is SEHNR, CDR2 FQNEAQ, per germline (reference sequence). CDR3 sequence reads: CASSLYGQELYGYTF. CDR3 nucleotides: TGTGCCAGCAGCTTATATGGACAGGAACTCTATGGCTACACCTTC.

The chain carries TRBV14 and TRBJ1-1; a weak D match, TRBD1 (5 bases). The CDR3 runs 16 residues. V was cut by 0 bases and J by 4 bases, with 15 bases left in between. In germline, CDR1 is SGHDN, CDR2 FVKESK. The DNA for the CDR3 is TGTGCCAGCAGCCAAGACCCATCCGGGGGGGGCACTGAAGCTTTCTTT. The encoded protein is CASSQDPSGGGTEAFF. Combining the CDR3 with reference TRBV14 and TRBJ1-1 gives the whole variable domain EAGVTQFPSHSVIEKGQTVTLRCDPISGHDNLYWYRRVMGKEIKFLLHFVKESKQDESGMPNNRFLAERTGGTYSTLKVQPAELEDSGVYFCASSQDPSGGGTEAFFGQGTRLTVV.

The chain couples TRBV18 to TRBJ2-1, with 7 bases matching TRBD1. V trimming: 3 bases; J trimming: 6 bases; junction bases outside the gene matches: 11. The CDR3 consists of 16 residues. Germline V gives CDR1 KGHSH, CDR2 LQKENI. The CDR3 DNA follows: TGTGCCAGCTCACCGATGGGACAGCCTCCCGTCAATGAGCAGTTCTTC. Its protein product is CASSPMGQPPVNEQFF. The variable domain in full, with the rest retrieved from reference TRBV18 and TRBJ2-1, is NAGVMQNPRHLVRRRGQEARLRCSPMKGHSHVYWYRQLPEEGLKFMVYLQKENIIDESGMPKERFSAEFPKEGPSILRIQQVVRGDSAAYFCASSPMGQPPVNEQFFGPGTRLTVL.

The J gene is TRBJ1-1, the V gene TRBV5-1; D is uncertain. The germline V gene has CDR1 SGHRS and CDR2 YFSETQ. The CDR3 totals 14 residues. Trimming shortened V by 4 bases and J by 2 bases, and 12 bases separated the two germline ends. The CDR3 DNA is TGCGCCAGCAGCCCTGAGCTAGGAAACACTGAAGCTTTCTTT. Its protein is CASSPELGNTEAFF.